This T cell receptor (beta chain) was sequenced in a study of T cells in localized non-small cell lung cancer. As regards this clone: Its antigen is not known.

Findings and caveats of the study: Patients showing higher blood T cell density tended to see longer overall survival. When the top 100 tumor clones were examined, a median roughly 62 of them also appeared in the adjacent lung, which was paired and uninvolved. Sequencing covered just one tumor region, so heterogeneity cannot be ruled out.

Trimming at V came to 2 bases and at J to 3 bases, leaving 15 bases not matched to a gene. The CDR3 is 18 amino acids. Germline CDR1 and CDR2: SGHNT and YENEEA. Clones were read by immunoSEQ multiplex PCR, and TCRdb kept only the in-frame ones, dropping some. Of about 2,800 clones listed, under 35% are singletons. Here the sequenced sample was lung tumor tissue, taken before any cancer treatment. V gene TRBV11-3 combines with J gene TRBJ2-7; 8 bases align to TRBD1. The receptor comes from a female donor of 60 years or more with stage II squamous cell lung carcinoma. CDR3 nucleotide sequence: TGTGCCAGCAGCTTATTAGGACAGGGAAGGACTAAGGTCTACGAGCAGTACTTC. Protein sequence: CASSLLGQGRTKVYEQYF.